This T cell receptor beta chain originates from a study of CXCR3-negative and CXCR3-positive naive CD8 T cells. Study conclusions and caveats: The TRBV-TRBJ usage of naive CXCR3-negative and CXCR3-positive cells was similar, but that of memory cells differed.

Naive CD8+ T cells showed CD45RO-CCR7+CD27+CD95-. As regards this clonotype: Its antigen remains unknown.

Germline CDR1 MDHEN, CDR2 SYDVKM. The CDR3 totals 17 residues. With UMI labels, 5' RACE was used to prepare the TRB cDNA libraries. TCRdb re-called the 5' RACE reads; one entry per CDR3 protein, DNA not given. The sample holds 130,000 or so distinct CDR3 sequences. The sequence came from a human donor in good health. Some clones in this sample may be carry-over from other donors' samples. The chain carries TRBV28 and TRBJ2-5; TCRdb names TRBD1, which stays unverified in the absence of DNA. The sample consisted of naive CXCR3- CD8+ T cells from blood. Subset defined: CD45RO-CCR7+CD27+CD95- naive CD8+ T cells lacking CXCR3 (TNR3-). CDR3 sequence: CASSLEGFRPPEQTQYF.